This entry concerns a single TCR beta chain. The data were taken from a study of post-analysis software for immune sequencing data. Study in general: Secondary progressive, relapsing-remitting and progressive-relapsing multiple sclerosis were among the included disease courses.

Unique-molecular-identifier-tagged TCR beta cDNA libraries were used. From the PCR reads, TCRdb called clonotypes with MiXCR, one entry per CDR3 protein. Here the sample spans 400,000 to 500,000 distinct CDR3 sequences, about 40% being singletons. The sample consisted of blood. The clonotype was recovered from a girl aged 2 to 10 with multiple sclerosis.

DNA of the CDR3: TGTGCCAGCACCGACCTCGGGGCGGGGACCCAGTACTTC. This translates into CASTDLGAGTQYF. The rearrangement joins TRBV7-9 to TRBJ2-7, with D perhaps given as TRBD1 or TRBD2 (5 bases each). The J call is doubtful: the DNA matches TRBJ2-5 better. The CDR3 totals 13 residues. Per germline, CDR1 SEHNR and CDR2 FQNEAQ (reference sequence).